This TCR beta chain is from a study of OX40 agonist ivuxolimab in advanced cancers. Germline lookup yields CDR1 SGHDT and CDR2 YYEEEE. There are 15 residues in the CDR3. Unmatched junction bases numbered 3, after V lost 4 bases and J lost 1 base. Baseline, cycle 4 day 1, and cycle 7 day 1 were the blood sampling points. Study-wide findings and caveats: CD8+ T cells showed, on average, more clonal expansion than CD4+ cells. The study found among the lowest clonal expansion in partial responders at 0.1-3.0 mg/kg.

Repertoires were generated with immunoSEQ multiplex PCR, while TCRdb's copy carries only in-frame clones and drops some. This sample has 15,000 to 20,000 clones, with around 62% found just once. Worth noting for this clone: Its antigen is still unknown.

The sample in question was CD4+ or CD8+ T cells sorted from blood, obtained in a trial of the OX40 agonist ivuxolimab. The genes are TRBV5-6 and TRBJ2-5, with 11 bases lining up with TRBD1. The sequence was obtained from an adult with an advanced solid tumor such as melanoma, head and neck, liver or kidney cancer. The CDR3 bases are TGTGCCAGCAGCCGGGGGACAGGGGGCCAAGAGACCCAGTACTTC. It is translated as CASSRGTGGQETQYF.